These T cell receptor beta chains were read from a single sample in a study of shared T cell receptors in the human thymus. Generated by immunoSEQ multiplex PCR, the TCRdb table keeps only in-frame clones and is missing some. The sample contains about 380,000 clones, approximately 95% of which appear only once. What was sequenced was thymocytes. The source is a human donor. Both conserved end residues are part of each CDR3.

V	CDR3
TRBV27	CASSRGREKPQHF
TRBV15	CATSTPDRGRDEQYF
TRBV7-6	CASSLASGEVGSYEQYF
TRBV5-1	CASSLAGGGYTF
TRBV28	CASSTGQGGSYNEQFF
TRBV19	CASSVAGTDLGDTQYF
TRBV6-5	CASSLSHWNTEAFF
TRBV14	CASSRDGTGGVETQYF
TRBV7-9	CASSRPARNSTDTQYF
TRBV10-3	CAISESGLAGETQYF
TRBV6-5	CASSYRGLPQGYTF
TRBV11-3	CASSLGPRASEQFF
TRBV4-2	CASSHPIDPDTQYF
TRBV6-6	CASSPHRGGGYTF
TRBV6-4	CASSETGRTEAFF
TRBV19	CASSLLAGGHNEQFF
TRBV5-4	CASRRKGELEQYF
TRBV4-1	CASSQLTSGRYYEQYF
TRBV27	CASSSAGRGFQHF
TRBV19	CASASSGRDEQFF
TRBV5-5	CASTHYSEQYF
TRBV10-3	CAAHPGISVHEQYF
TRBV14	CASSQDSGSGELFF
TRBV14	CASSQGPLSGCTDTQYF
TRBV28	CASSLAGLAGEQFF
TRBV11-2	CASSLSPPERGSEQFF
TRBV18	CASSPQQDDSYEQYF
TRBV11-2	CASSLRDRGLGEYF
TRBV9	CASSVESGGSRGSQYF
TRBV28	CASSSQRSHRQETQYF
TRBV4-3	CASSQDPSPLTIYEQYF
TRBV25-1	CASSERSGATNEKLFF
TRBV6-4	CASSEADRGLSYNEQFF
TRBV19	CASNPTGGREETQYF
TRBV5-8	CASRNPGQGPTNTGELFF
TRBV6-5	CASSFGREVGEQFF
TRBV19	CASSLLRDRLDYGYTF
TRBV29-1	CSVEPLAGFYNEQFF
TRBV7-2	CASSPTGVQETQYF
TRBV4-2	CASSQWDLSGYEQYF
TRBV28	CASSFENGLAGYNEQFF
TRBV4-3	CASSQEIPPEGRGYGYTF
TRBV18	CASSPGAGGAYNEQFF
TRBV28	CASSQPTGGEQPQHF
TRBV27	CASSLCGAETQYF
TRBV6-6	CASSHRLAGGTYEQYF
TRBV20-1	CSCPASYEQYF
TRBV9	CASSDTGTSGSDTQYF
TRBV28	CASSGRTEINTEAFF
TRBV6-4	CASSPKGQADEKLFF
TRBV28	CASSFSVYDTDTQYF
TRBV2	CASSAFSGWYEQYF
TRBV6-5	CASSYSKGGRNTEAFF
TRBV28	CASSADRGRGDTEAFF
TRBV10-3	CAISENRKGIAYNEQFF
TRBV27	CASRLGVGQGGPYEQYF
TRBV7-2	CASSLRLAGGEQYF